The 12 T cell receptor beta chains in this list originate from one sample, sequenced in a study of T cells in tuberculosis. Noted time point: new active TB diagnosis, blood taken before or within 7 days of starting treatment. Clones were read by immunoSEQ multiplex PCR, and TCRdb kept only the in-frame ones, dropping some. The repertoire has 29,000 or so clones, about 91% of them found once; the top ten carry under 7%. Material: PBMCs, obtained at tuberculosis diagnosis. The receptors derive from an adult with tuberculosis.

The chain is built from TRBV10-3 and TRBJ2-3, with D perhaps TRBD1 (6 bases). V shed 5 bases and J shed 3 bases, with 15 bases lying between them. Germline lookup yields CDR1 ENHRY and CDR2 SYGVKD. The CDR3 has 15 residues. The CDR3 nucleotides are TGTGCCATCAGTCTAGGACAGACTGCGACAGATACGCAGTATTTT. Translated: CAISLGQTATDTQYF.

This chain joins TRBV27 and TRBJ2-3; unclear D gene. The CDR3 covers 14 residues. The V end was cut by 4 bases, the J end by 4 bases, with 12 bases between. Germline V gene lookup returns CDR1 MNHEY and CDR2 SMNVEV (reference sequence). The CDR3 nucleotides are TGTGCCAGCAGTTCACTCCCATCCCCAGATACGCAGTATTTT. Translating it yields CASSSLPSPDTQYF.

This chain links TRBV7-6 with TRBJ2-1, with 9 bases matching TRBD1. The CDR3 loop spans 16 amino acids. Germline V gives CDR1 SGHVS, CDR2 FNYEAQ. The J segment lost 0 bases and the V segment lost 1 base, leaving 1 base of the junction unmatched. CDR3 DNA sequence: TGTGCCAGCAGCTTAGGACAGGGGGGCTCCTACAATGAGCAGTTCTTC. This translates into CASSLGQGGSYNEQFF.

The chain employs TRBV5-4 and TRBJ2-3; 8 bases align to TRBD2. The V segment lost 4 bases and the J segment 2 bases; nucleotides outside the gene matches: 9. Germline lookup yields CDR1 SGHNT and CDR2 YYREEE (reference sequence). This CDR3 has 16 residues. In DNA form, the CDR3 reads TGTGCCAGCAGCCCACGGACTAGCTCATACACAGATACGCAGTATTTT. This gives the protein CASSPRTSSYTDTQYF.

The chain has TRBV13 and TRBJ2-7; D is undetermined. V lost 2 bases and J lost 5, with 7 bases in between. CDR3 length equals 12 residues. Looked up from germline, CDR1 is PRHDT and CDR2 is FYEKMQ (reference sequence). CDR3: CASSLLLNEQYF. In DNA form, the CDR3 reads TGTGCCAGCAGCTTATTGTTAAACGAGCAGTACTTC.

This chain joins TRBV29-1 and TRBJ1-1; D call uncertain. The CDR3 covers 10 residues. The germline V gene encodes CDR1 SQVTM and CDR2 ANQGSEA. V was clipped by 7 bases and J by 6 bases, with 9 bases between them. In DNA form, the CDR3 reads TGCAGCGCACTCTACGCTGAAGCTTTCTTT. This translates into CSALYAEAFF.

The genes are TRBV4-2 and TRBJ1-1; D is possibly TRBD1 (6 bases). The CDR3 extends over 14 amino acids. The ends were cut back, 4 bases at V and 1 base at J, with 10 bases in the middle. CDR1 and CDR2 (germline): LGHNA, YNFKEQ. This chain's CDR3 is CASSRRGGNTEAFF. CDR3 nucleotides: TGTGCCAGCAGCCGAAGGGGGGGGAACACTGAAGCTTTCTTT.

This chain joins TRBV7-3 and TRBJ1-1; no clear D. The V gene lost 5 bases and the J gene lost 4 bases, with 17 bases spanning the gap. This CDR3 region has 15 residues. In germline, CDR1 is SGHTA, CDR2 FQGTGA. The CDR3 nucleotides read TGTGCCAGCAGCCCAGGCGGGCACCTGGGCACTGAAGCTTTCTTT. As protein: CASSPGGHLGTEAFF.

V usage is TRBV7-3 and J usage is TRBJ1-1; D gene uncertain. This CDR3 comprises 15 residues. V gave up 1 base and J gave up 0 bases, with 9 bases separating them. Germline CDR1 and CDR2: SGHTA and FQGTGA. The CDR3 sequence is CASSLNSRMNTEAFF. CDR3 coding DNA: TGTGCCAGCAGCTTAAACAGCCGCATGAACACTGAAGCTTTCTTT.

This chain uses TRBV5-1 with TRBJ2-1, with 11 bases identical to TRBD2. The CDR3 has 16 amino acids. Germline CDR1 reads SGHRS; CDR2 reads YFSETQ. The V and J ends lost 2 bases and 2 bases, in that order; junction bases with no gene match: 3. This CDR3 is CASSFSGRGTYNEQFF. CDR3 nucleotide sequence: TGCGCCAGCAGCTTTAGCGGGAGGGGTACCTACAATGAGCAGTTCTTC.

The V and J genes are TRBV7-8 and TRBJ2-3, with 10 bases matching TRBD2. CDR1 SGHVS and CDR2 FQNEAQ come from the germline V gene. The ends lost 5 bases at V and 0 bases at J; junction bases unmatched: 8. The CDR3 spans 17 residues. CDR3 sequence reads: CASSPKTGLASTDTQYF. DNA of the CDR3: TGTGCCAGCAGCCCAAAGACGGGACTAGCGAGCACAGATACGCAGTATTTT.

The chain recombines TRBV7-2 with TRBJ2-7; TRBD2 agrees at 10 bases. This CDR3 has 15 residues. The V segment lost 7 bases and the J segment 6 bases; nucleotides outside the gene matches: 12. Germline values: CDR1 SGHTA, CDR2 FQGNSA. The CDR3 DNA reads TGTGCCAGCACCACAACCCGGCTAGCGGGAGCCGAGCAGTACTTC. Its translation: CASTTTRLAGAEQYF.